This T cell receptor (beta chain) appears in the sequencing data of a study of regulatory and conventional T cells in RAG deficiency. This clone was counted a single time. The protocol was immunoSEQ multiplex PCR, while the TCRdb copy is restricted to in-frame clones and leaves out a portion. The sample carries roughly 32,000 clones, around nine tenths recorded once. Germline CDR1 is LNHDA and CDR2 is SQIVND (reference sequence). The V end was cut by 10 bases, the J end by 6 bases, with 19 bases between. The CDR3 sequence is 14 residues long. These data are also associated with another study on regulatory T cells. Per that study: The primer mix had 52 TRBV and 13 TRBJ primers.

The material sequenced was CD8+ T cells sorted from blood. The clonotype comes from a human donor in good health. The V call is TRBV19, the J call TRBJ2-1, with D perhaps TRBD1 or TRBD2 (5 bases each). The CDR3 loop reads CATLVRVGTNEQFF. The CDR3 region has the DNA TGTGCCACTCTCGTCAGGGTAGGGACCAATGAGCAGTTCTTC.